The clone carrying this T cell receptor beta chain was counted only a few times. Its antigen is unidentified. The sample originates from a study of cytomegalovirus exposure and HLA in healthy donors. Study outcomes and limitations: The authors reported that TCR beta sequences could predict HLA-A and HLA-B alleles. These predictions were accurate for most subjects in the first cohort.

Trimming at V came to 4 bases and at J to 2 bases, leaving 6 bases not matched to a gene. The CDR3 loop spans 16 amino acids. Germline V gives CDR1 LNHDA, CDR2 SQIVND (reference sequence). PCR was performed using 60 Vbeta and 13 Jbeta primers. This table comes from immunoSEQ multiplex PCR, and its TCRdb copy is limited to in-frame clones, with some not included. The table lists roughly 130,000 clones, roughly two thirds of them singletons. This chain uses TRBV19 with TRBJ1-5; 9 bases align to TRBD1. Material for sequencing was PBMCs. The sequence came from a male donor in good health and CMV-seronegative. CDR3 region: CASSRTGGSRNQPQHF. CDR3 sequence (DNA): TGTGCCAGTAGTAGAACAGGGGGCTCGCGCAATCAGCCCCAGCATTTT.